These 27 T cell receptor beta chains came from one sample sequenced in a study of beta chain features in type 1 diabetes. Since all of the isolated RNA was reverse transcribed, expressed TCRB transcripts were what got sequenced. Profiled with immunoSEQ multiplex PCR; TCRdb holds only in-frame clones, not every one. Among some 410,000 clones listed, 9.5% to 12% were seen once. The sequencing sample was made of naive CD4+ T cells from blood. The receptor source for this set is a woman in her late teens or twenties in good health.

As for this clone: The identical CDR3 is also encoded by other nucleotide sequences in the sample. The gene calls are TRBV9 and TRBJ2-1; D gene ambiguous. CDR3 length: 14 amino acids. V lost 1 base, J lost 5 bases, and 10 bases lay in between. The germline CDR1 and CDR2 sequences are SGDLS and YYNGEE. The CDR3 sequence is CASSVSGSNNEQFF. CDR3 DNA sequence: TGTGCCAGCAGCGTATCCGGGTCCAACAATGAGCAGTTCTTC.

This chain joins TRBV18 and TRBJ1-2, with D possibly matching TRBD1 (5 bases). V was cut by 1 base and J by 8 bases, with 11 bases left in between. CDR1 and CDR2 (germline): KGHSH, LQKENI. CDR3 length equals 13 residues. The CDR3 DNA reads as TGTGCCAGCTCACCACTGGACACACGGGGCTACACCTTC. Its translation is CASSPLDTRGYTF.

The chain recombines TRBV5-4 with TRBJ2-6, with no clear D. The V gene's germline CDR1 is SGHNT and CDR2 YYREEE (reference sequence). Trimming removed 0 bases at V and 0 bases at J, with 13 bases between. This CDR3 is built from 18 residues. The CDR3 spells CASSLGLRVGSGANVLTF. Here the CDR3 DNA reads TGTGCCAGCAGCTTGGGCCTTCGTGTGGGCTCTGGGGCCAACGTCCTGACTTTC.

J is TRBJ2-3 and V is TRBV5-6, with TRBD2 matching 7 bases. Per germline, CDR1 SGHDT and CDR2 YYEEEE. This CDR3 is built from 15 residues. The trim removed 0 bases at V and 1 base at J, leaving 2 bases unmatched. As DNA, the CDR3 is TGTGCCAGCAGCTTGGTAGCGGGTGGCACAGATACGCAGTATTTT. It specifies CASSLVAGGTDTQYF.

This chain links TRBV13 with TRBJ2-2; D unresolved. Germline assignment: CDR1 PRHDT and CDR2 FYEKMQ (reference sequence). Deletions cut 6 bases from V and 6 bases from J, with 8 bases between. The CDR3 is 12 residues long. CDR3 coding DNA: TGTGCCAGCAGATTTCGCCCCGGGGAGCTGTTTTTT. Translating it yields CASRFRPGELFF.

This clone was observed a few times. The chain joins TRBV7-3 to TRBJ2-1; D is unresolved. The germline V gene encodes CDR1 SGHTA and CDR2 FQGTGA. V dropped 0 bases and J dropped 10 bases, with 10 bases sitting between them. The CDR3 totals 13 residues. The CDR3 region is CASSLTYGREQFF. The CDR3 region has the DNA TGTGCCAGCAGCTTAACGTACGGGCGGGAGCAGTTCTTC. Full variable domain (rest looked up from reference TRBV7-3 and TRBJ2-1): GAGVSQTPSNKVTEKGKYVELRCDPISGHTALYWYRQSLGQGPEFLIYFQGTGAADDSGLPNDRFFAVRPEGSVSTLKIQRTERGDSAVYLCASSLTYGREQFFGPGTRLTVL.

The rearrangement joins TRBV7-3 to TRBJ2-2; D might be TRBD1 (5 bases). The CDR3 loop spans 14 amino acids. Trimming cost V 3 bases and J 3 bases, with 8 bases left between them. Germline-derived CDR1 and CDR2 are SGHTA and FQGTGA. Here the CDR3 reads CASSFSRDTGELFF. The CDR3 DNA follows: TGTGCCAGCAGCTTTTCCAGGGACACCGGGGAGCTGTTTTTT. Supplemented by reference TRBV7-3 and TRBJ2-2, the full variable domain reads GAGVSQTPSNKVTEKGKYVELRCDPISGHTALYWYRQSLGQGPEFLIYFQGTGAADDSGLPNDRFFAVRPEGSVSTLKIQRTERGDSAVYLCASSFSRDTGELFFGEGSRLTVL.

The rearrangement links TRBV7-2 to TRBJ2-3; a weak D match, TRBD1 (6 bases). Deletions cut 7 bases from V and 0 bases from J, with 11 bases between. The CDR3 extends over 14 amino acids. Germline V lookup: CDR1 SGHTA, CDR2 FQGNSA. CDR3 sequence reads: CASTLRGSTDTQYF. In DNA, the CDR3 is TGTGCCAGCACCCTCAGGGGTAGCACAGATACGCAGTATTTT.

This clone was seen more than once but under ten times. The genes are TRBV29-1 and TRBJ2-3, with a tentative D call TRBD2 (6 bases). V lost 7 bases and J lost 4, with 9 bases in between. Germline CDR1 and CDR2: SQVTM and ANQGSEA. This CDR3 spans 11 amino acids. The CDR3 loop is CSGRRADTQYF. In DNA, the CDR3 is TGCAGCGGAAGGAGGGCAGATACGCAGTATTTT.

This clone was counted ten times or more. The rearrangement links TRBV10-3 to TRBJ2-1, with 7 bases that match TRBD1. Germline loops: CDR1 ENHRY, CDR2 SYGVKD. Losses at the gene ends were 6 bases for V and 5 bases for J; bases not matched to a gene: 10. The CDR3 loop spans 15 amino acids. CDR3 region: CAISQTGNYDNEQFF. The CDR3 nucleotides are TGTGCCATCAGCCAGACAGGGAATTATGACAATGAGCAGTTCTTC.

In its sample, this clone was seen a few times. The chain is built from TRBV1 and TRBJ2-7; the D call TRBD2 from the table was never checked on the DNA. TRBV1 is designated a pseudogene. The CDR3 length is 14 residues. CDR3 residues: CTSSQRVSSYEQYV. For the CDR3, the DNA is TGCACCAGCAGCCAACGGGTAAGCTCCTACGAGCAGTACGTC.

This chain connects TRBV27 to TRBJ1-2; D not certain. Germline lookup yields CDR1 MNHEY and CDR2 SMNVEV (reference sequence). The length of the CDR3 is 15 residues. V lost 5 bases and J 5 bases, leaving 18 bases between the germline ends. CDR3 in amino acids: CASSPQWIAEYGYTF. The CDR3 nucleotides read TGTGCCAGCAGTCCCCAGTGGATTGCCGAGTATGGCTACACCTTC.

The rearrangement links TRBV21-1 to TRBJ1-2; the tabulated D call, TRBD1, remains unverified against the DNA. TRBV21-1 is a listed pseudogene. There are 11 residues in the CDR3. This chain's CDR3 is CASPATAGYTF. DNA for the CDR3: TGTGCCAGCCCCGCGACAGCTGGCTACACCTTC.

This clone appeared a few times. The V and J genes are TRBV9 and TRBJ2-1; TRBD1 aligns across 8 bases. CDR3 length: 14 residues. Losses at the gene ends were 8 bases for V and 1 base for J; bases not matched to a gene: 5. Germline V CDR1 and CDR2: SGDLS, YYNGEE. The CDR3 DNA reads TGTGCCAGTGCAGGGGGCTCATCCTACAATGAGCAGTTCTTC. It specifies CASAGGSSYNEQFF.

Remarks on this clone: The identical CDR3 is also encoded by other nucleotide sequences in the sample. The chain is built from TRBV7-9 and TRBJ1-1, with TRBD1 matching over 9 bases. CDR3 length: 14 residues. Germline V gene data show CDR1 as SEHNR and CDR2 as FQNEAQ (reference sequence). Unmatched junction bases numbered 4, after V lost 5 bases and J lost 3 bases. CDR3 protein: CASSLGQGYTEAFF. The CDR3 bases are TGTGCCAGCAGCCTGGGACAGGGATACACTGAAGCTTTCTTT. Complete variable domain (other parts from reference TRBV7-9 and TRBJ1-1): DTGVSQNPRHKITKRGQNVTFRCDPISEHNRLYWYRQTLGQGPEFLTYFQNEAQLEKSRLLSDRFSAERPKGSFSTLEIQRTEQGDSAMYLCASSLGQGYTEAFFGQGTRLTVV.

In this sample, this clone turned up many times. This chain uses TRBV25-1 with TRBJ2-5, with 9 bases that match TRBD1. This CDR3 has 14 residues. Germline V gives CDR1 MGHDK, CDR2 SYGVNS. With V trimmed by 8 bases and J by 4 bases, 8 bases remained unmatched. The CDR3 region has the DNA TGTGCCAGCCGAAGAACAGGGGGCGGAGAGACCCAGTACTTC. Translation gives CASRRTGGGETQYF.

This chain uses TRBV9 with TRBJ1-1; the D gene is possibly TRBD1 (6 bases). This CDR3 is built from 16 residues. Trimming pared 4 bases from V and 1 base from J, leaving 17 bases between. Looked up from germline, CDR1 is SGDLS and CDR2 is YYNGEE. The CDR3 bases are TGTGCCAGCAGCTCCGGAGGGGGAATAGGGAACACTGAAGCTTTCTTT. Its translation is CASSSGGGIGNTEAFF.

This clone was seen a few times. The chain couples TRBV10-3 to TRBJ2-3, with 9 bases fitting TRBD2. The CDR3 sequence is 17 residues long. CDR1 is ENHRY, CDR2 SYGVKD, per germline. With 4 bases clipped from V and 3 bases from J, the junction kept 11 bases outside the gene matches. Here the CDR3 DNA reads TGTGCCATCAGTGCCCGTGCCAGCGGGGGGCCTACAGATACGCAGTATTTT. It encodes CAISARASGGPTDTQYF.

This clone was picked up a small number of times. The chain has TRBV18 and TRBJ2-5; 7 nucleotides match TRBD2. Germline loops: CDR1 KGHSH, CDR2 LQKENI. The J segment lost 3 bases and the V segment lost 1 base, leaving 8 bases of the junction unmatched. The CDR3 consists of 16 residues. CDR3 sequence: CASSPLASGGKETQYF. The DNA of the CDR3 is TGTGCCAGCTCACCACTTGCGTCGGGGGGAAAAGAGACCCAGTACTTC. The entire variable domain, with the rest obtained from reference TRBV18 and TRBJ2-5, is as follows: NAGVMQNPRHLVRRRGQEARLRCSPMKGHSHVYWYRQLPEEGLKFMVYLQKENIIDESGMPKERFSAEFPKEGPSILRIQQVVRGDSAAYFCASSPLASGGKETQYFGPGTRLLVL.

This chain joins TRBV5-4 and TRBJ2-5; the match to TRBD2 covers 7 bases. The germline gives CDR1 SGHNT, CDR2 YYREEE (reference sequence). Trimming at V came to 4 bases and at J to 4 bases, leaving 10 bases not matched to a gene. The CDR3 is 15 residues long. The CDR3 DNA sequence: TGTGCCAGCAGCCCGAAGGGACCGGGGGGAGAGACCCAGTACTTC. This codes for CASSPKGPGGETQYF.

The table lists this clone with a few counts. The rearrangement links TRBV20-1 to TRBJ1-2; TRBD1 matches at 7 bases. Unmatched junction bases numbered 8, after V lost 6 bases and J lost 13 bases. This CDR3 region has 10 residues. The V gene's germline CDR1 is DFQATT and CDR2 SNEGSKA (reference sequence). CDR3 nucleotide sequence: TGCAGTGCACCAGACAGGGAGCTCACCTTC. Its translation is CSAPDRELTF.

The CDR3 DNA reads as TGTGCCAGCAGCCCCCTCGGGGCACCCACTGAAGCTTTCTTT. It codes for CASSPLGAPTEAFF. This chain joins TRBV14 and TRBJ1-1; perhaps TRBD1 as D (5 bases). Deletions cut 4 bases from V and 4 bases from J, with 13 bases between. Per the germline V gene, CDR1 is SGHDN and CDR2 is FVKESK. The CDR3 loop spans 14 amino acids.

This clone was seen a few times. The V and J genes are TRBV5-1 and TRBJ1-5; D remains unclear. CDR3 size: 15 residues. Germline V gives CDR1 SGHRS, CDR2 YFSETQ. V lost 0 bases and J lost 0, with 7 bases in between. CDR3 amino acids: CASSLGPYSNQPQHF. The CDR3 region has the DNA TGCGCCAGCAGCTTGGGGCCTTATAGCAATCAGCCCCAGCATTTT.

This clone was seen more than once but under ten times. This sequence joins TRBV28 and TRBJ2-7; the D gene is possibly TRBD1 (6 bases). The CDR3 covers 12 residues. Trimming took 4 bases from V and 9 from J, leaving 13 bases between them. Germline values: CDR1 MDHEN, CDR2 SYDVKM. The CDR3 bases are TGTGCCAGCAGTTCGGACAGTGTCGGGCAGTACGTC. Translating gives CASSSDSVGQYV.

V usage is TRBV4-2 and J usage is TRBJ1-5; TRBD1 might be the D (5 bases). The V gene lost 4 bases and the J gene lost 2 bases, with 6 bases spanning the gap. Per germline, CDR1 LGHNA and CDR2 YNFKEQ. CDR3 length: 13 residues. CDR3 protein: CASSRGRNQPQHF. The DNA of the CDR3 is TGTGCCAGCAGCCGGGGACGCAATCAGCCCCAGCATTTT.

The chain recombines TRBV29-1 with TRBJ2-1, with 9 bases matching TRBD2. Unmatched junction bases numbered 7, after V lost 2 bases and J lost 2 bases. CDR1 is SQVTM, CDR2 ANQGSEA, per germline. The CDR3 is 16 amino acids. As DNA, the CDR3 is TGCAGCGTTGAAACCCGAGCGGGGGGTCCCTACAATGAGCAGTTCTTC. As protein: CSVETRAGGPYNEQFF.

This chain connects TRBV5-8 to TRBJ2-2; tentative D call: TRBD1 (6 bases). V lost 3 bases and J lost 0, with 15 bases in between. The CDR3 length is 17 residues. Germline CDR1 reads SGHTS; CDR2 reads YDEGEE. The CDR3 protein is CASSWTFTGTNTGELFF. The CDR3, as DNA: TGTGCCAGCAGCTGGACCTTCACAGGGACGAACACCGGGGAGCTGTTTTTT. Combining the CDR3 with reference TRBV5-8 and TRBJ2-2 gives the whole variable domain EAGVTQSPTHLIKTRGQQATLRCSPISGHTSVYWYQQALGLGLQFLLWYDEGEERNRGNFPPRFSGRQFPNYSSELNVNALELEDSALYLCASSWTFTGTNTGELFFGEGSRLTVL.